These 9 T cell receptor beta chains came from one sample sequenced in a study of shared clonotypes between healthy human individuals. Generated by immunoSEQ multiplex PCR, the TCRdb table keeps only in-frame clones and is missing some. The data show 1,400,000 or so clones, approximately 98.5% seen once. The sequencing sample was made of naive CD4+ T cells sorted from blood. Stated subset: CD45RA+ positively selected. The source of these receptors is a man aged 30 to 39 in good health.

The genes are TRBV30 and TRBJ2-1; D is perhaps TRBD2 (5 bases). The V gene's germline CDR1 is GTSNPN and CDR2 SVGIG (reference sequence). The CDR3 covers 15 residues. V lost 1 base and J lost 0, with 10 bases in between. CDR3 loop: CAWSELGISYNEQFF. The CDR3 DNA reads TGTGCCTGGAGTGAACTCGGGATCTCCTACAATGAGCAGTTCTTC.

This clone was detected only once. The V and J genes are TRBV9 and TRBJ2-1; no reliable D call. V lost 4 bases and J 7 bases, leaving 15 bases between the germline ends. The CDR3 is made up of 14 amino acids. Looked up from germline, CDR1 is SGDLS and CDR2 is YYNGEE. The CDR3 region is CASSPRETSNEQFF. CDR3 in DNA: TGTGCCAGCAGCCCCAGAGAAACTTCTAATGAGCAGTTCTTC.

The gene calls are TRBV28 and TRBJ1-2, with 10 bases fitting TRBD1. The V gene's germline CDR1 is MDHEN and CDR2 SYDVKM. Trimming removed 3 bases from V and 8 bases from J; junction bases left unmatched: 6. This CDR3 is 14 amino acids long. The CDR3 sequence is CASSFPDRGLGYTF. The CDR3 region has the DNA TGTGCCAGCAGTTTTCCCGACAGGGGGCTCGGCTACACCTTC.

The CDR3 protein is CASSEVLVAPNEQFF. In nucleotides, the CDR3 is TGTGCCAGCAGTGAAGTACTAGTTGCCCCCAATGAGCAGTTCTTC. The chain combines TRBV6-1 with TRBJ2-1, with D possibly matching TRBD2 (5 bases). The CDR3 totals 15 residues. The germline V gene encodes CDR1 MNHNS and CDR2 SASEGT. The V and J ends lost 1 base and 6 bases respectively, with 13 bases between them.

This chain links TRBV19 with TRBJ1-2; 8 positions agree with TRBD1. Germline values: CDR1 LNHDA, CDR2 SQIVND (reference sequence). V shed 6 bases, J shed 4 bases, and the junction held 16 bases outside the gene matches. This CDR3 is 17 amino acids long. DNA for the CDR3: TGTGCCAGTAGAACAACCGGGACAGGAATTTTGGGCTATGGCTACACCTTC. Protein product: CASRTTGTGILGYGYTF.

The rearrangement links TRBV29-1 to TRBJ2-5; 10 positions agree with TRBD2. With V trimmed by 0 bases and J by 5 bases, 9 bases remained unmatched. This CDR3 comprises 16 residues. In germline, CDR1 is SQVTM, CDR2 ANQGSEA. This chain's CDR3 is CSVEDLASGRVETQYF. The CDR3 coding sequence is TGCAGCGTTGAAGATCTGGCTAGCGGGAGAGTGGAGACCCAGTACTTC.

The rearrangement joins TRBV29-1 to TRBJ1-1; D gene unclear. V lost 7 bases to trimming and J lost 6 bases, with 12 bases between them. The CDR3 has 11 residues. CDR1 and CDR2 (germline): SQVTM, ANQGSEA. The CDR3 bases are TGCAGCGCACTCAATGGGGCTGAAGCTTTCTTT. It specifies CSALNGAEAFF.

This clone came up once. The sample has other DNA sequences that encode this CDR3 too. The rearrangement joins TRBV7-9 to TRBJ2-3; 9 bases fit TRBD2. Germline V gene lookup returns CDR1 SEHNR and CDR2 FQNEAQ (reference sequence). The CDR3 is made up of 14 amino acids. The V and J ends lost 1 base and 6 bases, in that order; junction bases with no gene match: 2. CDR3: CASSLGTSVDTQYF. CDR3 sequence (DNA): TGTGCCAGCAGCTTAGGGACTAGCGTGGATACGCAGTATTTT.

The chain carries TRBV18 and TRBJ2-1, with TRBD2 matching over 8 bases. The CDR3 runs 18 residues. V was pared by 4 bases and J by 0 bases, with 11 bases of the junction left unmatched. Per the germline V gene, CDR1 is KGHSH and CDR2 is LQKENI. This chain's CDR3 is CASSQNLITSGSYNEQFF. The CDR3 DNA is TGTGCCAGCTCACAAAATCTAATAACTAGCGGCTCCTACAATGAGCAGTTCTTC.